Presented here are 26 T cell receptor beta chains from one specimen sequenced in a study of blood T cell repertoires in COVID-19. The repertoire was sequenced with immunoSEQ multiplex PCR; TCRdb's copy has only in-frame clones and lacks some. The sample includes about 64,000 clones, less than 85% of them seen just once. Input material: peripheral blood. Source of these receptors: a human donor in a cohort sampled during active COVID-19.

The J gene is TRBJ2-1, the V gene TRBV5-4, with 10 bases aligning to TRBD2. The V gene's germline CDR1 is SGHNT and CDR2 YYREEE (reference sequence). The trim removed 3 bases at V and 4 bases at J, leaving 7 bases unmatched. CDR3 length: 16 amino acids. The CDR3 sequence is CASSSSGTSVYNEQFF. The DNA of the CDR3 is TGTGCCAGCAGCTCCTCCGGGACTAGCGTTTACAATGAGCAGTTCTTC.

V and J are TRBV7-2 and TRBJ2-7; 12 positions match TRBD2. This CDR3 has 15 amino acids. The germline gives CDR1 SGHTA, CDR2 FQGNSA. V was pared by 2 bases and J by 5 bases, with 4 bases of the junction left unmatched. The chain's CDR3 is CASSLRLAGGHEQYF. In DNA, the CDR3 is TGTGCCAGCAGCTTAAGGCTAGCGGGAGGGCACGAGCAGTACTTC.

J is TRBJ1-1 and V is TRBV6-5; D gene unclear. Trimming took off 6 bases at V and 1 base at J, with 9 bases between the two ends. Germline CDR1 reads MNHEY; CDR2 reads SVGAGI. This CDR3 is built from 13 residues. DNA for the CDR3: TGTGCCAGCAGCCCCCTGTCGAACACTGAAGCTTTCTTT. Encoded protein: CASSPLSNTEAFF.

The CDR3 reads CASSQVASHGSSYNSPLHF. The CDR3, as DNA: TGCGCCAGCAGCCAAGTAGCATCACATGGAAGCTCCTATAATTCACCCCTCCACTTT. This chain joins TRBV4-1 and TRBJ1-6, with no clear D. Trimming took 1 base from V and 0 from J, leaving 16 bases between them. The CDR3 sequence is 19 residues long. The germline gives CDR1 MGHRA, CDR2 YSYEKL.

The V call is TRBV24-1, the J call TRBJ2-3, with 7 bases fitting TRBD1. The CDR3 sequence is 15 residues long. Germline V gene lookup returns CDR1 KGHDR and CDR2 SFDVKD. After removal of 5 bases from V and 2 bases from J, the junction contained 6 bases not matched to a gene. Here the CDR3 reads CATSAFDRDTDTQYF. CDR3 in DNA: TGTGCCACCAGTGCTTTTGACAGGGACACAGATACGCAGTATTTT.

The chain combines TRBV7-9 with TRBJ2-7; D gene unclear. The V gene's germline CDR1 is SEHNR and CDR2 FQNEAQ (reference sequence). With 7 bases removed from V and 4 bases from J, the gap between germline ends came to 14 bases. The CDR3 is made up of 13 amino acids. The CDR3 protein is CASTDSSLYEQYF. The CDR3 region has the DNA TGTGCCAGCACCGATAGCAGTTTGTACGAGCAGTACTTC. The entire variable domain, with the rest obtained from reference TRBV7-9 and TRBJ2-7, is as follows: DTGVSQNPRHKITKRGQNVTFRCDPISEHNRLYWYRQTLGQGPEFLTYFQNEAQLEKSRLLSDRFSAERPKGSFSTLEIQRTEQGDSAMYLCASTDSSLYEQYFGPGTRLTVT.

The gene calls are TRBV12-5 and TRBJ1-6; D is possibly TRBD1 (5 bases). V was clipped by 6 bases and J by 0 bases, with 27 bases between them. CDR3 size: 21 residues. Germline values: CDR1 LGHNT, CDR2 FRNRAP. CDR3 loop: CASGRLVGGPHPLSYNSPLHF. The CDR3 DNA follows: TGTGCTAGTGGCCGCCTGGTCGGGGGTCCACATCCTCTCTCCTATAATTCACCCCTCCACTTT. The full variable domain, its missing parts supplied by reference TRBV12-5 and TRBJ1-6, is DARVTQTPRHKVTEMGQEVTMRCQPILGHNTVFWYRQTMMQGLELLAYFRNRAPLDDSGMPKDRFSAEMPDATLATLKIQPSEPRDSAVYFCASGRLVGGPHPLSYNSPLHFGNGTRLTVT.

The sample holds many counts of this clone. The J gene is TRBJ1-2, the V gene TRBV20-1; unclear D gene. The germline V gene encodes CDR1 DFQATT and CDR2 SNEGSKA (reference sequence). There are 14 residues in the CDR3. Between the trimmed V and J ends, which lost 3 bases and 6 bases, there was a span of 17 bases. CDR3 region: CSASGREEGNGYTF. The CDR3, as DNA: TGCAGTGCTAGTGGGCGGGAGGAAGGGAATGGCTACACCTTC.

This rearrangement joins TRBV7-2 to TRBJ2-7; the match to TRBD2 covers 12 bases. CDR1 is SGHTA and CDR2 is FQGNSA in the germline V gene. The CDR3 covers 15 residues. The ends lost 4 bases at V and 6 bases at J; junction bases unmatched: 7. The CDR3 nucleotides read TGTGCCAGCAGCTCCCTCCTACTAGCGGGAGGCGAGCAGTACTTC. It yields the protein CASSSLLLAGGEQYF. The whole variable domain, remainder taken from reference TRBV7-2 and TRBJ2-7, is GAGVSQSPSNKVTEKGKDVELRCDPISGHTALYWYRQSLGQGLEFLIYFQGNSAPDKSGLPSDRFSAERTGGSVSTLTIQRTQQEDSAVYLCASSSLLLAGGEQYFGPGTRLTVT.

The J gene is TRBJ2-4, the V gene TRBV20-1; a weak D match, TRBD2 (5 bases). CDR3 length equals 16 residues. V was clipped by 3 bases and J by 0 bases, with 15 bases between them. Germline CDR1 and CDR2: DFQATT and SNEGSKA (reference sequence). In DNA form, the CDR3 reads TGCAGTGCTAGTGAGCGGTTCGCCTTAGCCAAAAACATTCAGTACTTC. The encoded protein is CSASERFALAKNIQYF.

This chain links TRBV5-1 with TRBJ1-2; D is undetermined. CDR1 and CDR2 from the germline V gene are SGHRS and YFSETQ. There are 13 residues in the CDR3. V lost 3 bases and J 6 bases, leaving 12 bases between the germline ends. The chain's CDR3 is CASSSPPTNGYTF. The CDR3 nucleotides are TGCGCCAGCAGCTCCCCCCCCACAAATGGCTACACCTTC.

This clone was found a few times. This chain links TRBV28 with TRBJ1-3; 7 positions match TRBD1. This CDR3 is built from 13 residues. Germline V gene sequence: CDR1 MDHEN, CDR2 SYDVKM. The junction had 1 base not matched to a gene; V was cut back by 8 bases and J by 0 bases. The CDR3 nucleotides are TGTGCCAGCTGGACAGGCTCTGGAAACACCATATATTTT. Translated, it gives CASWTGSGNTIYF.

There are a few counts of this clone. The V gene is TRBV5-4, the J gene TRBJ2-3, with D unclear. From germline, CDR1 is SGHNT and CDR2 YYREEE (reference sequence). The CDR3 spans 14 residues. V shed 2 bases and J shed 2 bases, with 9 bases lying between them. CDR3 bases: TGTGCCAGCAGCTTTGACGGGTACACAGATACGCAGTATTTT. Protein sequence: CASSFDGYTDTQYF.

This chain joins TRBV6-2 or TRBV6-3 and TRBJ2-7, with 11 bases fitting TRBD1. Germline CDR1 MNHEY, CDR2 SVGEGT. V lost 0 bases and J lost 2; bases outside the gene matches: 3. This CDR3 spans 16 amino acids. The CDR3, as DNA: TGTGCCAGCAGTTACTCGCCGGACAGGGGGCCCTACGAGCAGTACTTC. This translates into CASSYSPDRGPYEQYF.

The chain has TRBV9 and TRBJ2-2; TRBD2 matches 7 bases. The CDR3 spans 15 residues. The germline V gene encodes CDR1 SGDLS and CDR2 YYNGEE. V lost 0 bases and J lost 4; bases outside the gene matches: 3. The CDR3 reads CASSVASSGTGELFF. CDR3 DNA: TGTGCCAGCAGCGTAGCGTCTAGCGGCACCGGGGAGCTGTTTTTT.

J is TRBJ2-2 and V is TRBV5-6; D gene unclear. Trimming left V 0 bases short and J 6 bases short, with 9 bases between. Germline assignment: CDR1 SGHDT and CDR2 YYEEEE. This CDR3 region has 14 residues. The CDR3 DNA sequence: TGTGCCAGCAGCTTGGAATCGGGTTCCGGGGAGCTGTTTTTT. Encoded protein: CASSLESGSGELFF.

J is TRBJ1-5 and V is TRBV21-1; no check of the table's D call, TRBD1, against the DNA was made. TRBV21-1 is given as a pseudogene. There are 14 residues in the CDR3. The CDR3 protein is CARAPGQWSQPQHF. The CDR3 DNA is TGTGCCAGGGCTCCGGGACAGTGGAGTCAGCCCCAGCATTTT.

This chain joins TRBV5-4 and TRBJ2-1; D call uncertain. The length of the CDR3 is 13 residues. Germline values: CDR1 SGHNT, CDR2 YYREEE (reference sequence). The ends were cut back, 4 bases at V and 5 bases at J, with 10 bases in the middle. The CDR3 nucleotides read TGTGCCAGCAGCACTGTACAGAACAATGAGCAGTTCTTC. Translating it yields CASSTVQNNEQFF.

The chain employs TRBV9 and TRBJ1-6, with D tentatively TRBD1 (6 bases). This CDR3 is 15 amino acids long. Trimming pared 0 bases from V and 6 bases from J, leaving 10 bases between. CDR1 and CDR2 (germline): SGDLS, YYNGEE. Written as DNA, the CDR3 is TGTGCCAGCAGCGTAGAACAGGGTGGTAATTCACCCCTCCACTTT. Translation gives CASSVEQGGNSPLHF.

J is TRBJ1-1 and V is TRBV6-2 or TRBV6-3, with D possibly TRBD1 on 5 matching bases. The CDR3 is 14 amino acids. Germline V gene sequence: CDR1 MNHEY, CDR2 SVGEGT. V gave up 0 bases and J gave up 4 bases, with 9 bases separating them. The CDR3 coding sequence is TGTGCCAGCAGTTACTCGATCGGGGGCACTGAAGCTTTCTTT. It encodes CASSYSIGGTEAFF.

Here the CDR3 DNA reads TGTGCCAGCAGCCAATCAGCGGGAGACGCCCACGGGGAGCTGTTTTTT. Encoded protein: CASSQSAGDAHGELFF. This rearrangement joins TRBV4-2 to TRBJ2-2; 8 nucleotides match TRBD2. Germline-derived CDR1 and CDR2 are LGHNA and YNFKEQ. V lost 2 bases and J lost 7; bases outside the gene matches: 9. This CDR3 contains 16 residues.

J is TRBJ2-1 and V is TRBV28, with D perhaps matching TRBD2 (6 bases). Germline V CDR1 and CDR2: MDHEN, SYDVKM. V gave up 4 bases and J gave up 4 bases, with 17 bases separating them. This CDR3 is built from 16 residues. The CDR3 loop is CASSSVAEIKYNEQFF. CDR3 DNA sequence: TGTGCCAGCAGTTCCGTAGCGGAAATTAAATACAATGAGCAGTTCTTC.

Many counts were recorded for this clone. The chain links TRBV27 to TRBJ2-7; 14 positions agree with TRBD2. This CDR3 region has 18 residues. Germline V gives CDR1 MNHEY, CDR2 SMNVEV (reference sequence). The ends lost 0 bases at V and 0 bases at J; junction bases unmatched: 4. This chain's CDR3 is CASSLSGTSGSFSYEQYF. DNA for the CDR3: TGTGCCAGCAGTTTATCCGGGACTAGCGGGAGTTTCTCCTACGAGCAGTACTTC.

This clone was detected only a few times. The rearrangement joins TRBV5-4 to TRBJ2-6, with D possibly TRBD2 on 5 matching bases. Germline loops: CDR1 SGHNT, CDR2 YYREEE (reference sequence). CDR3 length: 13 amino acids. V was cut by 0 bases and J by 9 bases, with 7 bases left in between. In DNA form, the CDR3 reads TGTGCCAGCAGCTTGGGCCGGGGCAACGTCCTGACTTTC. Its translation: CASSLGRGNVLTF.

The chain joins TRBV10-3 to TRBJ1-1; D is uncertain. The CDR3 length is 13 residues. Trimming shortened V by 8 bases and J by 1 base, and 11 bases separated the two germline ends. Germline lookup yields CDR1 ENHRY and CDR2 SYGVKD. As DNA, the CDR3 is TGTGCCATCGGAGCTAAGGCGAACACTGAAGCTTTCTTT. Translation gives CAIGAKANTEAFF.

The CDR3 sequence: CASSLFFGGHTEAFF. CDR3 DNA: TGTGCCAGCAGCTTATTTTTTGGAGGGCACACTGAAGCTTTCTTT. This chain joins TRBV11-2 and TRBJ1-1, with D uncertain. This CDR3 contains 15 residues. CDR1 is SGHAT, CDR2 FQNNGV, per germline. V was clipped by 2 bases and J by 3 bases, with 13 bases between them. The entire variable domain, with the rest obtained from reference TRBV11-2 and TRBJ1-1, is as follows: EAGVAQSPRYKIIEKRQSVAFWCNPISGHATLYWYQQILGQGPKLLIQFQNNGVVDDSQLPKDRFSAERLKGVDSTLKIQPAKLEDSAVYLCASSLFFGGHTEAFFGQGTRLTVV.